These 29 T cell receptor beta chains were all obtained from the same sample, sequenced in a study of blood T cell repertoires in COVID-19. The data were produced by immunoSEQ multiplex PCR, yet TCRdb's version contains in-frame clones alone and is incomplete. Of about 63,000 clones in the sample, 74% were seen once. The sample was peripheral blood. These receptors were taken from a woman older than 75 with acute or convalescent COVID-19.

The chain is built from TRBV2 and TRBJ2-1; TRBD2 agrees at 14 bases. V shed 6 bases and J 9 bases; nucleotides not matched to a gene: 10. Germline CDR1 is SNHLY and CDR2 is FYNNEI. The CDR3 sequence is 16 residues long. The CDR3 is CASSSTGTSGSAEQFF. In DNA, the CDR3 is TGTGCCAGCAGCAGTACCGGGACTAGCGGGAGTGCTGAGCAGTTCTTC.

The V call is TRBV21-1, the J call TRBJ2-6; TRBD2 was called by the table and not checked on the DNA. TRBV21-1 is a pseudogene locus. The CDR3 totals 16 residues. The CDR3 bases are TGTGCCAGCAGCAAGAGGAGGGCCCCTGGGGCCAACGTCCTGACTTTC. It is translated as CASSKRRAPGANVLTF.

The CDR3 is CASSLFQVRSGNQPQHF. The CDR3 DNA reads TGTGCCAGCAGTTTATTCCAGGTAAGAAGTGGAAATCAGCCCCAGCATTTT. This chain joins TRBV28 and TRBJ1-5; D ambiguous. Germline CDR1 is MDHEN and CDR2 is SYDVKM. Trimming cost V 1 base and J 4 bases, with 17 bases left between them. This CDR3 comprises 17 residues.

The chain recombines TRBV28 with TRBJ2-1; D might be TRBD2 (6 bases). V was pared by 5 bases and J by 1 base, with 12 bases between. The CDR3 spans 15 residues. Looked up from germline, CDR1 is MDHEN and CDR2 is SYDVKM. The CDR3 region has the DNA TGTGCCAGCAGTAACCCCGGGGGATCCTACAATGAGCAGTTCTTC. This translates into CASSNPGGSYNEQFF. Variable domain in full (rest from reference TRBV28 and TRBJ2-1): DVKVTQSSRYLVKRTGEKVFLECVQDMDHENMFWYRQDPGLGLRLIYFSYDVKMKEKGDIPEGYSVSREKKERFSLILESASTNQTSMYLCASSNPGGSYNEQFFGPGTRLTVL.

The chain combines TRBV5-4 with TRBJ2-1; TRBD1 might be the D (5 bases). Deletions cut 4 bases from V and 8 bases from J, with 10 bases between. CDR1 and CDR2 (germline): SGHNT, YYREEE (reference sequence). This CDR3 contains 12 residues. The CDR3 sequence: CASSAWGYEQFF. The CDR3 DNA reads TGTGCCAGCAGCGCGTGGGGCTATGAGCAGTTCTTC.

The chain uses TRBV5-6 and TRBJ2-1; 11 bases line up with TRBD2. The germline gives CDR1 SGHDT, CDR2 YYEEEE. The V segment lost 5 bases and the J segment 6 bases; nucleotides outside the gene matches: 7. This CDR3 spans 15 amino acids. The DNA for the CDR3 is TGTGCCAGCAGTTTACTAGCGGGAGTTGTCAATGAGCAGTTCTTC. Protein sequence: CASSLLAGVVNEQFF. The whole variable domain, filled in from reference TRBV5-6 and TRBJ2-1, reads DAGVTQSPTHLIKTRGQQVTLRCSPKSGHDTVSWYQQALGQGPQFIFQYYEEEERQRGNFPDRFSGHQFPNYSSELNVNALLLGDSALYLCASSLLAGVVNEQFFGPGTRLTVL.

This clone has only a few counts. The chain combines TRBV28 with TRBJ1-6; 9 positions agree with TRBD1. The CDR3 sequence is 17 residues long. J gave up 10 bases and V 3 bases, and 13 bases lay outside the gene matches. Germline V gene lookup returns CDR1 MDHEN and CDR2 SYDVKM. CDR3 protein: CASSFPSGGQGRSPLHF. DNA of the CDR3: TGTGCCAGCAGTTTTCCATCTGGCGGACAGGGGCGGTCACCCCTCCACTTT.

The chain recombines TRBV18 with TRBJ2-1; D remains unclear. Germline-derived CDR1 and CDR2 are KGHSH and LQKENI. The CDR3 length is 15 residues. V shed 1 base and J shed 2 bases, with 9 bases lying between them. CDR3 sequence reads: CASSPLRGPYNEQFF. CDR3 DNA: TGTGCCAGCTCACCACTCCGAGGTCCCTACAATGAGCAGTTCTTC. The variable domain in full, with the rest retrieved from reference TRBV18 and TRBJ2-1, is NAGVMQNPRHLVRRRGQEARLRCSPMKGHSHVYWYRQLPEEGLKFMVYLQKENIIDESGMPKERFSAEFPKEGPSILRIQQVVRGDSAAYFCASSPLRGPYNEQFFGPGTRLTVL.

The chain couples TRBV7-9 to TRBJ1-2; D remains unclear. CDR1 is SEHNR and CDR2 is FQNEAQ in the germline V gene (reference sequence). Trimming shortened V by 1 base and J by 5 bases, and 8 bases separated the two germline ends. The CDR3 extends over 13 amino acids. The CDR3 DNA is TGTGCCAGCAGCTTAGGAACCCGGTATGGCTACACCTTC. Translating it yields CASSLGTRYGYTF.

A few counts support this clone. The CDR3 here is CASSQGQAEHAQYF. The CDR3 DNA reads TGTGCCAGCAGCCAAGGACAGGCTGAACACGCCCAGTACTTC. The genes are TRBV14 and TRBJ2-5, with a tentative D call TRBD1 (6 bases). The CDR3 covers 14 residues. Germline CDR1 and CDR2: SGHDN and FVKESK. The V gene lost 1 base and the J gene lost 9 bases, with 15 bases spanning the gap. The full variable domain, rest sourced from reference TRBV14 and TRBJ2-5, is EAGVTQFPSHSVIEKGQTVTLRCDPISGHDNLYWYRRVMGKEIKFLLHFVKESKQDESGMPNNRFLAERTGGTYSTLKVQPAELEDSGVYFCASSQGQAEHAQYFGPGTRLLVL.

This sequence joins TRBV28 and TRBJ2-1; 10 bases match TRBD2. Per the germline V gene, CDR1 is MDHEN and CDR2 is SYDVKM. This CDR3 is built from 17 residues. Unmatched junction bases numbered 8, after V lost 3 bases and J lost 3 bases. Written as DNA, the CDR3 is TGTGCCAGCAGTTTCTACCTTAGCGGGAGGATCTACAATGAGCAGTTCTTC. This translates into CASSFYLSGRIYNEQFF.

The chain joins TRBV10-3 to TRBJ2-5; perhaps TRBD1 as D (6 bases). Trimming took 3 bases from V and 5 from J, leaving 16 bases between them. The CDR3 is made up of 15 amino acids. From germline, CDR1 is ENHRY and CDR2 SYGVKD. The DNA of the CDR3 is TGTGCCATCAGTGACTCGACAGGAATAAGTGAGACCCAGTACTTC. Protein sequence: CAISDSTGISETQYF.

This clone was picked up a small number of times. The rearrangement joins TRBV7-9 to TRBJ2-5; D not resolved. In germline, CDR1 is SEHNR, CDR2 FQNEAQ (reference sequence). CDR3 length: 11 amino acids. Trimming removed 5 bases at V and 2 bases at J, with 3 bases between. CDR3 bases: TGTGCCAGCAGCCTGCAAGAGACCCAGTACTTC. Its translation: CASSLQETQYF.

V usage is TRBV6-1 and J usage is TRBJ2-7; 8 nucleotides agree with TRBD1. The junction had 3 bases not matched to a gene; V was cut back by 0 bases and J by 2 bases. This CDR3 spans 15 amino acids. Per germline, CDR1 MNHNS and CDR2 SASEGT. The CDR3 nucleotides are TGTGCCAGCAGTGAAGCGCTGACAGGGGCCTACGAGCAGTACTTC. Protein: CASSEALTGAYEQYF.

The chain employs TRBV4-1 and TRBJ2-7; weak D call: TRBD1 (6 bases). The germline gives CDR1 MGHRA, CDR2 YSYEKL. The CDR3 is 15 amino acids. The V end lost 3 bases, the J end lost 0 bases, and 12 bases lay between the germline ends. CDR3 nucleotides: TGCGCCAGCAGCCATCCCGGACAGTCCTCCTACGAGCAGTACTTC. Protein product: CASSHPGQSSYEQYF.

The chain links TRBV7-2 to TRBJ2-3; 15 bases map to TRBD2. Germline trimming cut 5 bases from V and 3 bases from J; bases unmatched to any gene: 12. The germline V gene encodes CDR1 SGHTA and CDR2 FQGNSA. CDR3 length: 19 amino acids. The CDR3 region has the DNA TGTGCCAGCAGCCCCCGGCTAGGACTAGCGGGAGGGATAACAGATACGCAGTATTTT. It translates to CASSPRLGLAGGITDTQYF.

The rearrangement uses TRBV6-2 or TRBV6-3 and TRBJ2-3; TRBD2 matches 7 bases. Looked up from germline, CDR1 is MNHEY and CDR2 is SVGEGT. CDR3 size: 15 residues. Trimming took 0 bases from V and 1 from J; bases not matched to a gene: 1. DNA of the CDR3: TGTGCCAGCAGTTACTCTGGGGGGGGCACAGATACGCAGTATTTT. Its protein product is CASSYSGGGTDTQYF.

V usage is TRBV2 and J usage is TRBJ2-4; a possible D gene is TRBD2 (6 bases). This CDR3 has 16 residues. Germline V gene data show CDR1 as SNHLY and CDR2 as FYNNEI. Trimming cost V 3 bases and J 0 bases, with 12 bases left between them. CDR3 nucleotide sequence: TGTGCCAGCAGTGATTTTAGCGGTCTAGCCAAAAACATTCAGTACTTC. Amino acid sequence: CASSDFSGLAKNIQYF.

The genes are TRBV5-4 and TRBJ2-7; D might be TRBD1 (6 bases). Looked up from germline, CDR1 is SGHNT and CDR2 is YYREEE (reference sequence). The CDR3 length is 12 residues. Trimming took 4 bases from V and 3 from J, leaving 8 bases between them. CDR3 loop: CASSKDSYEQYF. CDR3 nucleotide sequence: TGTGCCAGCAGCAAGGACAGCTACGAGCAGTACTTC.

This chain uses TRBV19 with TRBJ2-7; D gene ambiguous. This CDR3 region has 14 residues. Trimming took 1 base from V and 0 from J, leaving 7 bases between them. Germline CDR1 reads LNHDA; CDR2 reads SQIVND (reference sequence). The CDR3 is CASSIVTSSYEQYF. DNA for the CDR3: TGTGCCAGTAGTATAGTCACGAGCTCCTACGAGCAGTACTTC.

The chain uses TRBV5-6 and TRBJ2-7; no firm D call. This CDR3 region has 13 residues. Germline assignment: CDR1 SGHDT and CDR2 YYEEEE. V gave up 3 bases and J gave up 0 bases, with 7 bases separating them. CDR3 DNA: TGTGCCAGCAGCTCTCTATCCTCCTACGAGCAGTACTTC. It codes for CASSSLSSYEQYF. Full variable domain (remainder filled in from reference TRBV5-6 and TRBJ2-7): DAGVTQSPTHLIKTRGQQVTLRCSPKSGHDTVSWYQQALGQGPQFIFQYYEEEERQRGNFPDRFSGHQFPNYSSELNVNALLLGDSALYLCASSSLSSYEQYFGPGTRLTVT.

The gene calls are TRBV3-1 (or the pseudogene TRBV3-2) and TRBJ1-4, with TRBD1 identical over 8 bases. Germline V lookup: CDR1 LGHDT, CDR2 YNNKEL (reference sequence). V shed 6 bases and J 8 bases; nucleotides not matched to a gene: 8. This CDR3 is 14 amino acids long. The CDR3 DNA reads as TGTGCCAGCAGAAGGACAGGGTTTGGAGAAAAACTGTTTTTT. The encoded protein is CASRRTGFGEKLFF.

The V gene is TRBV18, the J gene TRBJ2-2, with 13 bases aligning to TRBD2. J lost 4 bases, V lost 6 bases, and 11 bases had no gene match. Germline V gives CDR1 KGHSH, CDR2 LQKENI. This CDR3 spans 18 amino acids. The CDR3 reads CASSPELAGGPRTGELFF. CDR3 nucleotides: TGTGCCAGCTCCCCGGAACTAGCGGGAGGGCCGCGCACCGGGGAGCTGTTTTTT.

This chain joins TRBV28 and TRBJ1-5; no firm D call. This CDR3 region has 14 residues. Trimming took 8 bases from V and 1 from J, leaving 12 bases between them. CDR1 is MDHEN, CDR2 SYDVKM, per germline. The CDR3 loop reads CASSQAGSNQPQHF. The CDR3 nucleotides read TGTGCCAGCTCCCAGGCGGGAAGCAATCAGCCCCAGCATTTT.

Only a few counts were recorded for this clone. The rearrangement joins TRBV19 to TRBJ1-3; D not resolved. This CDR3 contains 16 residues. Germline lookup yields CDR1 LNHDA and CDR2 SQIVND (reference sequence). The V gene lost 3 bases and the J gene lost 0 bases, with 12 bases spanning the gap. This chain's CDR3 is CASSMPRPYSGNTIYF. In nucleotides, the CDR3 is TGTGCCAGTAGTATGCCCAGGCCCTACTCTGGAAACACCATATATTTT.

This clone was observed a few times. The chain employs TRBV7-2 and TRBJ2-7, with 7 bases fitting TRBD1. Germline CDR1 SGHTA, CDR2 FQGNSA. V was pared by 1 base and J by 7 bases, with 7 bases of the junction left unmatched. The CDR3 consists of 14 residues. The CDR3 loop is CASSLDRQGREQYF. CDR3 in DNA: TGTGCCAGCAGCTTAGATCGACAGGGTAGGGAGCAGTACTTC. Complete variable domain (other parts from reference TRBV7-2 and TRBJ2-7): GAGVSQSPSNKVTEKGKDVELRCDPISGHTALYWYRQSLGQGLEFLIYFQGNSAPDKSGLPSDRFSAERTGGSVSTLTIQRTQQEDSAVYLCASSLDRQGREQYFGPGTRLTVT.

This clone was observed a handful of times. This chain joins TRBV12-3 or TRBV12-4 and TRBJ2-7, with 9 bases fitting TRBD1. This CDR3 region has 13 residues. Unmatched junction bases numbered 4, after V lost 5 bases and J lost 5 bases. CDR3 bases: TGTGCCAGCAGTAAGGACAGGGGAAACGAGCAGTACTTC. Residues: CASSKDRGNEQYF.

CDR3 residues: CASSLNIPIGGRGETQYF. The CDR3 nucleotides read TGCGCCAGCAGCCTTAATATACCCATCGGAGGGAGGGGGGAGACCCAGTACTTC. The chain links TRBV4-3 to TRBJ2-5; TRBD2 might be the D (7 bases). This CDR3 is 18 amino acids long. Trimming removed 4 bases at V and 5 bases at J, with 26 bases between. The germline CDR1 and CDR2 sequences are LGHNA and YSLEER.

This chain's CDR3 is CASSVTGFGTDTQYF. In DNA form, the CDR3 reads TGTGCCAGTAGTGTGACAGGGTTTGGCACAGATACGCAGTATTTT. This rearrangement joins TRBV19 to TRBJ2-3, with 7 bases lining up with TRBD1. The V gene's germline CDR1 is LNHDA and CDR2 SQIVND (reference sequence). This CDR3 spans 15 amino acids. V gave up 5 bases and J gave up 1 base; unmatched junction bases: 6.